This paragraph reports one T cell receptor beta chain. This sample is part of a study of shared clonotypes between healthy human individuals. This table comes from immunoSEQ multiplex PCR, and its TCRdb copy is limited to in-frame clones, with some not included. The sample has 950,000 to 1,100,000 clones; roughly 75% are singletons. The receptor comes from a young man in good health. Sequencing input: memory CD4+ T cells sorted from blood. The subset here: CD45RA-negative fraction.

The CDR3 DNA sequence: TGTGCCAGCAGCCCAAGGGACAGGGGGCGAGAGACCCAGTACTTC. It translates to CASSPRDRGRETQYF. The chain carries TRBV5-8 and TRBJ2-5; 12 bases are a match to TRBD1. Germline loops: CDR1 SGHTS, CDR2 YDEGEE. J gave up 4 bases and V 4 bases, and 5 bases lay outside the gene matches. This CDR3 has 15 amino acids.